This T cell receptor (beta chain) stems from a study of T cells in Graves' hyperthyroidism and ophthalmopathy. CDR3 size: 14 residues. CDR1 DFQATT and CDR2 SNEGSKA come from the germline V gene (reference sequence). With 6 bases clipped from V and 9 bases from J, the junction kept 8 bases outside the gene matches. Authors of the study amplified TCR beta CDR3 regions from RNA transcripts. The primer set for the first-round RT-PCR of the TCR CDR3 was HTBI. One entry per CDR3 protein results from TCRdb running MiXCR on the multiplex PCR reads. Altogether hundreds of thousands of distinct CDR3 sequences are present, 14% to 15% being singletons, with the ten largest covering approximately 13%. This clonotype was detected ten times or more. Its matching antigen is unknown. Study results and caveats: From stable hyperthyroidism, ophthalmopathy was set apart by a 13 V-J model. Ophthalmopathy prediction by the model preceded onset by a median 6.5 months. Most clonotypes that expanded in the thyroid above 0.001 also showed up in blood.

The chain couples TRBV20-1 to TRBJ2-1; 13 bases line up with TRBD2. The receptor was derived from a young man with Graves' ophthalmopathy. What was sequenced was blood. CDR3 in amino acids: CSATLAGGQSEQFF. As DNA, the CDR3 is TGCAGTGCCACACTAGCGGGGGGGCAAAGTGAGCAGTTCTTC.